Listed below are T cell receptor beta chains from one sample, sequenced in a study of post-analysis software for immune sequencing data. A single record per CDR3 protein comes from TCRdb applying MiXCR to the PCR reads. The sample consists of roughly 800,000 distinct CDR3 sequences, about 53% of them appearing once. The specimen sequenced was blood. The receptor set was obtained from a girl aged 5 to 17 with multiple sclerosis. Both conserved end residues are part of each CDR3. A D gene is named only where the DNA matches it firmly. The listing skips clone size in some rows; elsewhere it reads once, few, many or a size class.

j_call d_call clone_size v_call cdr3_nt cdr3_aa
TRBJ1-2 TRBD1 few TRBV25-1 TGTGCGCGACAGGGGAGTAACTATGGCTACACCTTC CARQGSNYGYTF
TRBJ1-2 TRBD1 . TRBV29-1 TGCAGCGTTCGGACAGGGGGCAGGGATGGCTACACCTTC CSVRTGGRDGYTF
TRBJ2-5 . . TRBV14 TGTGCCAGCAGCCAAGTGGGGACTCCCTATAAAGAGACCCAGTACTTC CASSQVGTPYKETQYF
TRBJ2-5 . few TRBV5-6 TGTGCCAGCAGCCAATGGCAGGGTATCGGGGAGACCCAGTACTTC CASSQWQGIGETQYF
TRBJ2-5 . . TRBV6-1 TGTGCCAGCAGTGCCGGGACCACCGGCCGGGTTGAGACCCAGTACTTC CASSAGTTGRVETQYF
TRBJ2-1 . . TRBV10-3 TGTGCCATCAGTCAGGTCGCGATGAAGACCTACAATGAGCAGTTCTTC CAISQVAMKTYNEQFF
TRBJ1-2 TRBD1 . TRBV5-5 TGTGCCAGCAGCTCCACCTCAGGGGGGGCCCATGGCTACACCTTC CASSSTSGGAHGYTF
TRBJ2-3 . . TRBV12-5 TGTGCTAGTGGTTTACTAGGATCCACGACGGATACGCAGTATTTT CASGLLGSTTDTQYF
TRBJ2-2 TRBD2 . TRBV12-3/TRBV12-4 TGTGCCAGCAGTTTAGTCGGCGGGGAGGGACCCGGGGAGCTGTTTTTT CASSLVGGEGPGELFF
TRBJ2-1 TRBD1 . TRBV4-1 TGCGCCAGCAGCCAAGAGCTGATTCAAGGGGGCGGTGTCTACAATGAGCAGTTCTTC CASSQELIQGGGVYNEQFF
TRBJ2-5 . . TRBV27 TGTGCCAGCAGTTTATGGTCGGGAGAGACCCAGTACTTC CASSLWSGETQYF
TRBJ1-2 . . TRBV5-1 TGCGCCAGCAGCTTGGAATCCGTAGGCTATGGCTACACCTTC CASSLESVGYGYTF
TRBJ2-1 TRBD2 . TRBV7-3 TGTGCCAGCAGCCTGACTAGCGGATATTACAATGAGCAGTTCTTC CASSLTSGYYNEQFF
TRBJ2-7 . few TRBV20-1 TGCAGTGCTAGCGACCTCTACGAGCAGTACTTC CSASDLYEQYF
TRBJ1-5 TRBD1 . TRBV20-1 TGCAGTGCTAGAGATCGACAGGGCGGCAATCAGCCCCAGCATTTT CSARDRQGGNQPQHF
TRBJ2-5 . . TRBV5-4 TGTGCCAGCAGCGTCGAGGGGGGCCGGGAGACCCAGTACTTC CASSVEGGRETQYF
TRBJ2-3 . . TRBV29-1 TGCAGCGTTTCCAGACCGACAGATACGCAGTATTTT CSVSRPTDTQYF
TRBJ2-3 TRBD2 . TRBV5-6 TGTGCCAGCAGCACAACTAGCGGGGAAAATACGCAGTATTTT CASSTTSGENTQYF
TRBJ2-7 . . TRBV6-5 TGTGCCAGCAGTTACTCAGGGGACTACGAGCAGTACTTC CASSYSGDYEQYF
TRBJ1-1 . once TRBV19 TGTGCCAGTACCCCTTCCGGGACAACGAACACTGAAGCTTTCTTT CASTPSGTTNTEAFF
TRBJ2-7 TRBD2 . TRBV14 TGTGCCAGCAGCCAATCTAGCGGGAGCGAGCAGTACTTC CASSQSSGSEQYF
TRBJ1-1 . . TRBV25-1 TGTGCCAGCACTGCGGGCCACCTAAGGAACACTGAAGCTTTCTTT CASTAGHLRNTEAFF
TRBJ2-1 . . TRBV20-1 TGCAGTGCCTTTCCCGGGACTTCTCTCAATGAGCAGTTCTTC CSAFPGTSLNEQFF
TRBJ2-7 . . TRBV7-9 TGTGCCAGCAGGGGAAGTTCCCACGAGCAGTACTTC CASRGSSHEQYF
TRBJ2-1 . . TRBV20-1 TGCAGTGCTTCTACGGGCCCTAATGAGCAGTTCTTC CSASTGPNEQFF
TRBJ2-7 . . TRBV3-1 TGTGCCAGCAGCCAAACGGGGGGCCCTACCTACGAGCAGTACTTC CASSQTGGPTYEQYF
TRBJ2-3 TRBD1 few TRBV6-5 TGTGCCAGCAGGATAACCGGGACAGGGAGAACAGATACGCAGTATTTT CASRITGTGRTDTQYF
TRBJ2-1 . . TRBV29-1 TGCAGCGAGTTATCCCTTATGGGGGATCTGTTCTTC CSELSLMGDLFF
TRBJ2-1 TRBD2 . TRBV20-1 TGCAGTGCTAGAGGGACTAGCGGACCCCGCTACAATGAGCAGTTCTTC CSARGTSGPRYNEQFF
TRBJ2-4 . once TRBV7-9 TGTGCCAGCAGCTTAGGCAGCGTGAACATTCAGTACTTC CASSLGSVNIQYF
TRBJ2-7 TRBD2 . TRBV27 TGTGCCAGCAGTGGTCGGGACGCCGGGGGGTCGGACGAGCAGTACTTC CASSGRDAGGSDEQYF
TRBJ2-5 TRBD2 . TRBV29-1 TGCAGCGTGACCGACCCTAGCGGGAGGGACCAAGAGACCCAGTACTTC CSVTDPSGRDQETQYF
TRBJ2-7 . . TRBV5-1 TGCGCCAGCAGCTTGGCCGGAGCGGGTCCCTACGAGCAGTACTTC CASSLAGAGPYEQYF
TRBJ2-7 TRBD1 . TRBV7-2 TGTGCCAGCAGCCTACGGGGGGACAGGGTTTCCTACGAGCAGTACTTC CASSLRGDRVSYEQYF
TRBJ1-2 . . TRBV4-2 TGTGCCAGCAGCCAAACAGGGACCCCCTCTTATGGCTACACCTTC CASSQTGTPSYGYTF
TRBJ2-3 . . TRBV5-1 TGCGCCAGCAGCTGGGCCCTCGTGGGGGACGGCACAGATACGCAGTATTTT CASSWALVGDGTDTQYF
TRBJ1-4 TRBD1 . TRBV28 TGTGCCAGCAGAACGACAGGGAGTACTAATGAAAAACTGTTTTTT CASRTTGSTNEKLFF
TRBJ2-7 TRBD2 few TRBV5-1 TGCGCCAGCAGCTTGGGTGCGCTAGCGGGTATCTACGAGCAGTACTTC CASSLGALAGIYEQYF
TRBJ2-5 TRBD2 . TRBV27 TGTGCCAGCAGTTTACAGGCGGGGGGCGCAAGAGAGACCCAGTACTTC CASSLQAGGARETQYF
TRBJ1-2 TRBD1 few TRBV20-1 TGCAGTGCTAGTCATCGACAGGGTAACTATGGCTACACCTTC CSASHRQGNYGYTF
TRBJ1-2 TRBD1 few TRBV6-5 TGTGCCAGCAGAGCCGTCGGGACAGAGAATAACTATGGCTACACCTTC CASRAVGTENNYGYTF
TRBJ2-7 . . TRBV20-1 TGCAGTGCTCTACAGGGACAAACTTACGAGCAGTACTTC CSALQGQTYEQYF
TRBJ2-4 . . TRBV29-1 TGCAGCGTTGTGGAGGGACCATCCTACAATGAGCAGTACTTC CSVVEGPSYNEQYF
TRBJ2-1 TRBD2 . TRBV29-1 TGCAGCGTGAAGCGGGATAGGGAGCAGTTCTTC CSVKRDREQFF
TRBJ2-7 TRBD1 . TRBV12-3/TRBV12-4 TGTGCCAGCAGTTCGGGGACAGCGGACGAGCAGTACTTC CASSSGTADEQYF
TRBJ2-7 TRBD1 . TRBV5-1 TGCGCCAGCACCCCGGGACAGAGAGCCTACGAGCAGTACTTC CASTPGQRAYEQYF
TRBJ1-5 . . TRBV12-3/TRBV12-4 TGTGCCAGCAGTGGTGACAGTCAGCCCCAGCATTTT CASSGDSQPQHF
TRBJ2-3 TRBD1 . TRBV7-9 TGTGCCAGCAGCGCCAGGGGGCTCACGCTCACAGATACGCAGTATTTT CASSARGLTLTDTQYF
TRBJ2-5 . . TRBV12-3/TRBV12-4 TGTGCCAGCAGTCAAGATACTATGGAGACCCAGTACTTC CASSQDTMETQYF
TRBJ2-7 TRBD2 . TRBV12-3/TRBV12-4 TGTGCCAGCAGGATGGGACTAGCGGCCTCCTACGAGCGGTACTTC CASRMGLAASYERYF